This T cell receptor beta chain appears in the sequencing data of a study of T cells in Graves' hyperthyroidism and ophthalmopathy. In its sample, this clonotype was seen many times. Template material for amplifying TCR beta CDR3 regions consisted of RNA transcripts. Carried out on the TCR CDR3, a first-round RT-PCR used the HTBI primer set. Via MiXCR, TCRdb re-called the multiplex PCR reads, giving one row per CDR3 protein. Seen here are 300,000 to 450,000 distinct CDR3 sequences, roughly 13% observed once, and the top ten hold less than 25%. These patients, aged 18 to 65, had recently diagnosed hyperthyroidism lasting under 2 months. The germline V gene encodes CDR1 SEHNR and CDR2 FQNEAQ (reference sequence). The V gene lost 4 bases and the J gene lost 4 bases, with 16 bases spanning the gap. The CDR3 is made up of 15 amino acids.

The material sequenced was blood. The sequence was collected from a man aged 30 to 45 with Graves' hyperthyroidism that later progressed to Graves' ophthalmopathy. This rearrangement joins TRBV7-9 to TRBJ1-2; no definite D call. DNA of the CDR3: TGTGCCAGCAGCTACTCGGGGAATCTTATCTATGGCTACACCTTC. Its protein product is CASSYSGNLIYGYTF.